Presented here are 10 T cell receptor beta chains from one specimen sequenced in a study of Graves' ophthalmopathy and Graves' hyperthyroidism. RNA transcripts provided the template for amplifying TCR beta CDR3 regions. First-round RT-PCR relied on HTBI primers, and a second-round multiplex PCR came next. A single record per CDR3 protein comes from TCRdb applying MiXCR to the multiplex PCR reads. The sample shows 900,000 to 1,200,000 distinct CDR3 sequences, 35% to 45% of them seen only once. Sample: peripheral blood or thyroid tissue (not recorded which). The receptors come from an adult man with Graves' hyperthyroidism.

In its sample, this clonotype was seen a few times. CDR3 nucleotides: TGTGCCAGCAGCTTAGATGGTGACATAGGTTACACTGAAGCTTTCTTT. It is translated as CASSLDGDIGYTEAFF. The chain is built from TRBV11-2 and TRBJ1-1; D is unclear. V gave up 0 bases and J gave up 3 bases, with 14 bases separating them. The CDR3 totals 16 residues. From germline, CDR1 is SGHAT and CDR2 FQNNGV. Together with reference TRBV11-2 and TRBJ1-1, the CDR3 gives the full variable domain: EAGVAQSPRYKIIEKRQSVAFWCNPISGHATLYWYQQILGQGPKLLIQFQNNGVVDDSQLPKDRFSAERLKGVDSTLKIQPAKLEDSAVYLCASSLDGDIGYTEAFFGQGTRLTVV.

The V call is TRBV29-1, the J call TRBJ1-1; D ambiguous. The CDR3 has 11 residues. Trimming left V 4 bases short and J 8 bases short, with 11 bases between. Germline assignment: CDR1 SQVTM and CDR2 ANQGSEA. The DNA of the CDR3 is TGCAGCGTTGTAGCGGGATACGAAGCTTTCTTT. Translated: CSVVAGYEAFF.

About this clonotype itself: This may stem from a read error, because a much larger clone lies one nucleotide away. V and J are TRBV7-2 and TRBJ2-6, with D possibly matching TRBD1 (5 bases). The CDR3 loop spans 13 amino acids. Germline-derived CDR1 and CDR2 are SGHTA and FQGNSA. The CDR3 loop is CASSLAGANVLIF. The CDR3 bases are TGTGCCAGCAGCTTAGCTGGGGCCAACGTCCTGATTTTC.

This clonotype was picked up a small number of times. The chain has TRBV7-9 and TRBJ2-5; TRBD2 aligns across 9 bases. Germline lookup yields CDR1 SEHNR and CDR2 FQNEAQ (reference sequence). V gave up 3 bases and J gave up 4 bases; unmatched junction bases: 9. This CDR3 spans 16 amino acids. CDR3 loop: CASSLGGREYGETQYF. The CDR3 DNA sequence: TGTGCCAGCAGCTTGGGCGGGAGGGAATATGGAGAGACCCAGTACTTC.

This chain connects TRBV9 to TRBJ1-6; D gene uncertain. Germline loops: CDR1 SGDLS, CDR2 YYNGEE. CDR3 length: 13 residues. V was trimmed by 0 bases and J by 9 bases, leaving 7 bases between them. The CDR3 DNA follows: TGTGCCAGCAGCGTAGATTGGGGTTCACCCCTCCACTTT. This codes for CASSVDWGSPLHF.

This clonotype showed up just a few times. The chain uses TRBV7-3 and TRBJ1-6; D gene unclear. This CDR3 is built from 14 residues. Trimming stripped 4 bases from V and 7 bases from J, with 11 bases between. Per the germline V gene, CDR1 is SGHTA and CDR2 is FQGTGA. In DNA, the CDR3 is TGTGCCAGCAGCTCCTGGGGAACAAATTCACCCCTCCACTTT. Residues: CASSSWGTNSPLHF.

This clonotype was counted between two and nine times. This chain uses TRBV12-3 or TRBV12-4 with TRBJ2-2, with a tentative D call TRBD2 (5 bases). The CDR3 is 13 amino acids. V was trimmed by 6 bases and J by 6 bases, leaving 11 bases between them. The CDR3 DNA reads TGTGCCAGCAGGCCCGAGGGCCCCGGGGAGCTGTTTTTT. Translating it yields CASRPEGPGELFF.

This clonotype was counted only a few times. The chain employs TRBV12-3 or TRBV12-4 and TRBJ2-5, with D perhaps TRBD2 (5 bases). The V and J ends lost 3 bases and 3 bases respectively, with 17 bases between them. The length of the CDR3 is 16 residues. The CDR3, as DNA: TGTGCCAGCAGTTTTTGGGGAGTGGCGTTTAAAGAGACCCAGTACTTC. This translates into CASSFWGVAFKETQYF.

V and J are TRBV7-2 and TRBJ1-2, with D perhaps TRBD1 (5 bases). Germline-derived CDR1 and CDR2 are SGHTA and FQGNSA. V lost 4 bases to trimming and J lost 8 bases, with 11 bases between them. The CDR3 runs 12 residues. The CDR3 DNA reads as TGTGCCAGCAGCTACCGCAGGGCGGGCTACACCTTC. Amino acid sequence: CASSYRRAGYTF.

The gene calls are TRBV19 and TRBJ1-5; no firm D call. This CDR3 region has 14 residues. The V gene lost 7 bases and the J gene lost 2 bases, with 12 bases spanning the gap. CDR1 and CDR2 (germline): LNHDA, SQIVND (reference sequence). Here the CDR3 DNA reads TGTGCCAGTACAGTGACAATGGGCAATCAGCCCCAGCATTTT. This sequence encodes CASTVTMGNQPQHF.